The TCR beta chain under discussion was sequenced for a study of T cells expressing NK-cell markers. Study in general: Seven donors tested HCMV-seropositive and one tested seronegative among the eight sequenced.

The CDR3 is 15 amino acids. The germline V gene has CDR1 SGHRS and CDR2 YFSETQ. Generation of TCR beta cDNA was performed by 5'RACE template switching incorporating UMIs. TCRdb reworked the 5' RACE reads into one entry per CDR3 protein, no DNA. The sample includes approximately 420,000 distinct CDR3 sequences. The sample comprised blood T cells: a sorted CD56 or NKG2C T cell subset, CD4+ or CD8+ T cells, or bulk PBMC T cells (not recorded which). The source of this sequence is a woman aged 50 to 65 in good health. This chain joins TRBV5-1 and TRBJ2-1; lacking DNA, the TRBD2 call made by TCRdb goes unchecked. The CDR3 here is CASSTSGLGHNEQFF. Looking up the rest from reference TRBV5-1 and TRBJ2-1 gives the full variable domain: KAGVTQTPRYLIKTRGQQVTLSCSPISGHRSVSWYQQTPGQGLQFLFEYFSETQRNKGNFPGRFSGRQFSNSRSEMNVSTLELGDSALYLCASSTSGLGHNEQFFGPGTRLTVL.